This record concerns one T cell receptor beta chain sequence. V was shortened by 5 bases and J by 12 bases, with 16 bases between the two germline ends. The CDR3 loop spans 12 amino acids. CDR1 SGHTA and CDR2 FQGNSA come from the germline V gene. These data belong to a study of blood T cell repertoires in COVID-19. Study summary: T cells, B-cell-depleted T cells, or PBMCs supplied cDNA or gDNA.

In the authors' workflow: Using reference gene primer amplification, nucleated cell counts were estimated. Generated by immunoSEQ multiplex PCR, the TCRdb table keeps only in-frame clones and is missing some. That table gives V, J and clone size, and the DNA gave D and trimming. The top ten clones hold approximately 13% of a sample with some 87,000 clones, approximately 75% of them seen once. The sequence was obtained from a human donor in a cohort sampled during active COVID-19. This chain connects TRBV7-2 to TRBJ1-2; D ambiguous. The sample comprised peripheral blood. CDR3 nucleotides: TGTGCCAGCAGCATCAGCTTGGGCAGCCACACCTTC. It codes for CASSISLGSHTF.